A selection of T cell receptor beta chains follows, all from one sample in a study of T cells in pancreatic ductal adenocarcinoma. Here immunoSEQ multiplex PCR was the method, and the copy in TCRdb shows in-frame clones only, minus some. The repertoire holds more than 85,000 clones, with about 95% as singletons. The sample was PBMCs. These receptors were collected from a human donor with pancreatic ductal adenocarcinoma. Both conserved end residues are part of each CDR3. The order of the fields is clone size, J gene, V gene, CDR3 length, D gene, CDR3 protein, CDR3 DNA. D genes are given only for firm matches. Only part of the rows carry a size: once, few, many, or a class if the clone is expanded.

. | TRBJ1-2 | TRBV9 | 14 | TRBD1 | CASSVALTGEGYTF | TGTGCCAGCAGCGTAGCCCTGACAGGGGAAGGCTACACCTTC
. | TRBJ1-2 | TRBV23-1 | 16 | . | CASSPVMKGHNYGYTF | TGCGCCAGCAGTCCCGTTATGAAGGGACATAACTATGGCTACACCTTC
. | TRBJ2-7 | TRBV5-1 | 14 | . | CASSRAWSRDEQYF | TGCGCCAGCAGCAGAGCTTGGTCCAGGGACGAGCAGTACTTC
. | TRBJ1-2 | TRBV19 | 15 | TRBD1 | CASSIGTGTHYGYTF | TGTGCCAGTAGTATCGGGACAGGCACCCACTATGGCTACACCTTC
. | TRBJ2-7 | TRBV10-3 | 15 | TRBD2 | CAIKGLAGGQSEQYF | TGTGCCATCAAGGGACTAGCGGGGGGGCAATCCGAGCAGTACTTC
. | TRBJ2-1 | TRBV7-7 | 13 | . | CASSPGGHSEQFF | TGTGCCAGCAGCCCTGGGGGCCATAGTGAGCAGTTCTTC
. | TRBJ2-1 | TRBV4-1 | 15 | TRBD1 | CASSQVGQGKNEQFF | TGCGCCAGCAGCCAGGTGGGACAGGGTAAGAATGAGCAGTTCTTC
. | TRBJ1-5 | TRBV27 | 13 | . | CASSFSQGQPQHF | TGTGCCAGCAGTTTTTCCCAGGGTCAGCCCCAGCATTTT
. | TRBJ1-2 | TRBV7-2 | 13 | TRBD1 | CASSLGQGGGYTF | TGTGCCAGCAGCCTGGGACAGGGAGGGGGCTACACCTTC
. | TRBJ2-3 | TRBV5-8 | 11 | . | CATQYTDTQYF | TGTGCCACACAATACACAGATACGCAGTATTTT
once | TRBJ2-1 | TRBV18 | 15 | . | CASSPGSSSSNEQFF | TGTGCCAGCTCACCGGGTAGCTCCTCCTCCAATGAGCAGTTCTTC
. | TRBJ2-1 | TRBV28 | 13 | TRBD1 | CASRSTGGHEQFF | TGTGCCAGCAGGTCCACAGGGGGTCATGAGCAGTTCTTC
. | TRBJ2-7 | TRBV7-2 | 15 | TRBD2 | CASSLGAGGFNEQYF | TGTGCCAGCAGCTTAGGAGCGGGAGGATTCAACGAGCAGTACTTC
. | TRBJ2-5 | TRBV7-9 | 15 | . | CASRPPLDSQETQYF | TGTGCCAGCAGACCGCCGCTTGACAGTCAAGAGACCCAGTACTTC
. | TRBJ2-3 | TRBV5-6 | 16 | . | CASSLGRATSTDTQYF | TGTGCCAGCAGCTTGGGGCGGGCAACTAGCACAGATACGCAGTATTTT
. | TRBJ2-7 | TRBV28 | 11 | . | CASSSPVEQYF | TGTGCCAGCAGTTCCCCCGTCGAGCAGTACTTC
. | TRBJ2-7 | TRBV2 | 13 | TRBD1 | CASTRQGAYEQYF | TGTGCCAGCACCCGACAGGGGGCGTACGAGCAGTACTTC
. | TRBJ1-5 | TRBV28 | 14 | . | CASRGLSGNQPQHF | TGTGCCAGCAGGGGGCTGAGTGGCAATCAGCCCCAGCATTTT
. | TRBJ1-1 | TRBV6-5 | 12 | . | CASSYPAGEAFF | TGTGCCAGCAGTTACCCCGCAGGGGAAGCTTTCTTT
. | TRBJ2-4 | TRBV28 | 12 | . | CASSFGENIQYF | TGTGCCAGCAGTTTCGGGGAGAACATTCAGTACTTC
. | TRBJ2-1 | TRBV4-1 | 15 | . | CASSHGWRKGDEQFF | TGCGCCAGCAGCCACGGGTGGCGTAAGGGGGATGAGCAGTTCTTC
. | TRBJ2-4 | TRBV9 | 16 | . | CASSVVQFLAKNIQYF | TGTGCCAGCAGCGTAGTGCAGTTCCTAGCCAAAAACATTCAGTACTTC
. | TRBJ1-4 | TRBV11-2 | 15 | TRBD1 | CASSLYRGGPEKLFF | TGTGCCAGCAGCCTTTACAGGGGGGGTCCTGAAAAACTGTTTTTT
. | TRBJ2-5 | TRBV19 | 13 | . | CASSSLAGETQYF | TGTGCCAGTAGTAGTCTAGCCGGTGAGACCCAGTACTTC
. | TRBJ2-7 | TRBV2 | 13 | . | CASSELQGGEQYF | TGTGCCAGCAGTGAACTACAGGGCGGGGAGCAGTACTTC
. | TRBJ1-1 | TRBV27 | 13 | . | CASRGGALSEAFF | TGTGCCAGCAGGGGCGGGGCGCTTTCTGAAGCTTTCTTT
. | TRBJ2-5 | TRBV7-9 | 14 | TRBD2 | CASSSTTGGPLEYF | TGTGCCAGCAGCTCCACTACGGGGGGACCCCTTGAGTACTTC
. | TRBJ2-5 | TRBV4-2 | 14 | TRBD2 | CASSHVAGGETQYF | TGTGCCAGCAGCCACGTAGCGGGAGGGGAGACCCAGTACTTC
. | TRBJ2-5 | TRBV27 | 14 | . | CASSLQGLGETQYF | TGTGCCAGCAGTCTACAGGGTCTCGGGGAGACCCAGTACTTC
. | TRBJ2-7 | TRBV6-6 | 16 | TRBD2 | CASSSDPRLARYEQYF | TGTGCCAGCAGTTCCGATCCACGACTAGCCAGGTACGAGCAGTACTTC
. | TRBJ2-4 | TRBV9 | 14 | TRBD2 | CASSASGSKGIQYF | TGTGCCAGCAGCGCTAGCGGGAGTAAGGGCATTCAGTACTTC
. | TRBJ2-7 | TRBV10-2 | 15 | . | CASSTGTHGDYEQYF | TGCGCCAGCTCGACCGGGACTCATGGGGACTACGAGCAGTACTTC
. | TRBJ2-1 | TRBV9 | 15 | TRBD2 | CASSVGGRGYNEQFF | TGTGCCAGCAGCGTAGGAGGGAGGGGTTACAATGAGCAGTTCTTC
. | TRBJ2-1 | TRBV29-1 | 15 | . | CSVEIWAGQYNEQFF | TGCAGCGTTGAGATCTGGGCAGGGCAGTACAATGAGCAGTTCTTC
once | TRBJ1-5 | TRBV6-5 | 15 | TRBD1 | CASRNTGDFNQPQHF | TGTGCCAGCAGGAACACAGGGGACTTCAATCAGCCCCAGCATTTT
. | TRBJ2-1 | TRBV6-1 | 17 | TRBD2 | CASSDGGREPPYNEQFF | TGTGCCAGCAGTGATGGCGGGCGGGAGCCCCCCTACAATGAGCAGTTCTTC
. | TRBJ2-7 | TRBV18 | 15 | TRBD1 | CASSLPGTGPHEQYF | TGTGCCAGCTCATTACCCGGGACAGGGCCCCACGAGCAGTACTTC
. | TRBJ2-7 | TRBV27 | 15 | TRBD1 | CASKSPGQGSYEQYF | TGTGCCAGCAAGTCCCCGGGACAGGGATCCTACGAGCAGTACTTC
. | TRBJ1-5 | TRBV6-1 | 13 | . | CASLDSQSQPQHF | TGTGCCAGCCTCGACAGCCAGAGTCAGCCCCAGCATTTT
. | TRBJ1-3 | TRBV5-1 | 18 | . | CASSLGPLRTHSGNTIYF | TGCGCCAGCAGCTTGGGACCGCTAAGGACTCACTCTGGAAACACCATATATTTT
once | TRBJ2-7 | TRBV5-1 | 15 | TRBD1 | CASSLGERQGGEQYF | TGCGCCAGCAGCTTGGGGGAGCGACAGGGCGGCGAGCAGTACTTC
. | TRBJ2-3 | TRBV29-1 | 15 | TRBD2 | CSVVQTSGITDTQYF | TGCAGCGTGGTACAGACTAGCGGGATCACAGATACGCAGTATTTT
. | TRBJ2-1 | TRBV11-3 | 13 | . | CASSLRSYNEQFF | TGTGCCAGCAGCTTACGTTCCTACAATGAGCAGTTCTTC
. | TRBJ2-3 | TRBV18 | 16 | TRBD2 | CASSSTSGASTDTQYF | TGTGCCAGCTCATCGACTAGCGGGGCTAGCACAGATACGCAGTATTTT
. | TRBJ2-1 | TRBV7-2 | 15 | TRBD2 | CASSLAGLAGNEQFF | TGTGCCAGCAGCTTAGCGGGACTAGCTGGCAATGAGCAGTTCTTC
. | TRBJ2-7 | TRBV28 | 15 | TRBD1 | CASSLGADRAAEQYF | TGTGCCAGCAGTTTGGGAGCCGACAGGGCGGCCGAGCAGTACTTC
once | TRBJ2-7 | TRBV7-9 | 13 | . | CASSLEGFREQYF | TGTGCCAGCAGCTTAGAGGGGTTCCGCGAGCAGTACTTC
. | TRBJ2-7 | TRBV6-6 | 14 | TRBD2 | CACSGTSPSHEQYF | TGTGCCTGCTCCGGGACTAGCCCGTCTCACGAGCAGTACTTC
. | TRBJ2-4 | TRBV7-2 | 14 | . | CASSLGREIGIQYF | TGTGCCAGCAGCTTAGGGAGGGAAATAGGCATTCAGTACTTC
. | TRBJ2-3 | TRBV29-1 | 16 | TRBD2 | CSVPGTSATSTDTQYF | TGCAGCGTTCCCGGGACTAGCGCGACTAGCACAGATACGCAGTATTTT